The TCR beta chain described here comes from a study of T cells in Graves' hyperthyroidism and ophthalmopathy (dated by TCRdb to between 2019 and 2020). Regarding the study in general: Peripheral blood samples were taken at the time of initial diagnosis, prior to any treatment. Whether ophthalmopathy could be predicted prospectively was tested in an independent validation cohort made up of 18 to 20 hyperthyroidism patients plus 17 patients who later progressed to ophthalmopathy. The study also compared thyroid tissue and blood T-cell repertoires from five or six Graves' hyperthyroidism patients. After blood sampling, hyperthyroidism patients were treated with methimazole at a starting dose of 30 mg daily, and ophthalmopathy patients were treated with high-dose intravenous methylprednisolone. For training and testing, the 100 or so patients in the discovery cohort were randomly divided in a 7:3 ratio. According to the paper, TCR Vbeta CDR3 sequencing was carried out on 135 peripheral blood samples, which came from 40 to 45 ophthalmopathy, about 75 hyperthyroidism and approximately 17 progressor patients. To identify TCR V-J signatures that set the groups apart, the researchers used a discovery cohort of more than 95 patients, made up of 40 to 45 with Graves' ophthalmopathy and about 55 with stable Graves' hyperthyroidism.

Broader findings and caveats from the paper: No statistical method was used to fix the sample size in advance, and group allocation was not hidden from the investigators. Blood samples also contained most of the expanded thyroid clonotypes (frequency above 0.001), which suggests that blood repertoires may reflect thyroid immune responses. In validation, the model predicted progression to ophthalmopathy a median of around 6.5 months before onset, with about 67% sensitivity and 72.22% specificity. In cross-validation, a model built on a 13 V-J signature told ophthalmopathy apart from stable hyperthyroidism with 87.88% sensitivity and roughly 83% specificity, and in testing the same model reached 80%/75%.

Taken from the germline V gene, the CDR1 and CDR2 loops are SGHVS and FQNEAQ. The trim is 1 base for V and 5 bases for J, with a gap of 9 bases between the germline ends. The CDR3 runs 14 amino acids, cysteine and phenylalanine included. Only CDR3 DNA is held: 42 bases, read in frame from base 1. Points on this clonotype: No cognate antigen has been identified for it. Base-call qualities are not available, and no considerably larger clone is one nucleotide away.

A patient counted as having stable Graves' hyperthyroidism if no progression to ophthalmopathy occurred over 18 months of follow-up. Hyperthyroidism patients were aged 18 to 65 years and newly diagnosed, with disease duration of less than 2 months. Any patient with an uncontrolled infection, another autoimmune disease, pregnancy or lactation was excluded. Clinical symptoms, serum thyroxine and TRAb, thyroid ultrasound, and orbital computed tomography formed the basis for the diagnoses. PBMCs were isolated from roughly 10 ml of fresh peripheral blood by Ficoll-Paque density gradient centrifugation. Trizol reagent was used to extract total RNA, and RNA quality was then checked on an Agilent 2100 Bioanalyzer. The TCR beta CDR3 regions were amplified from RNA transcripts. A first-round RT-PCR of the TCR CDR3 used the HTBI primer set with the Qiagen OneStep RT-PCR kit. The libraries were constructed in a second round of multiplex PCR and then size-selected and purified. Paired-end sequencing of the libraries was performed with 100 bp reads on an Illumina HiSeq2000. Under the source paper's analysis protocol: Raw data were processed with SOAPnuke, discarding reads with adapters, uncalled bases, mean Phred below 15, or no exact constant-primer or identifier match. COPE v1.2.5 was used to merge high-quality paired reads, and clonotypes were defined as unique nucleotide sequences. MiTCR v1.1 was used to align clonotypes to the IMGT TRBV, TRBD and TRBJ reference segments. Analysis was restricted to V-J combinations with a frequency above 0.0001, which covered roughly 99% of repertoires. The TCS score was defined as F50 (clonal expansion) divided by E x V (chaos), with BLOSUM62-based TCRdist calculated between CDR3 peptides within each V-J. Welch's t-statistics and random forest reduced 514 V-J features to fewer than 15, which were used in a naive Bayes classifier (R e1071). The raw public data were reprocessed by TCRdb itself: fastp quality trimming at Q25, MiXCR clonotype calling, in-frame beta chains only. Rows are unified per CDR3 protein, each entry keeping the most common DNA and genes. These V and J calls are TCRdb output, not the study's own analysis. This sample is represented by 550,000 to 800,000 distinct CDR3 sequences; around 15% of them were singletons. The ten largest clones capture around 8% of the sample.

The rearranged segments are TRBV7-8 and TRBJ1-5; the D gene remains uncertain. Input material: blood. The source is a man between 18 and 35 years old with Graves' hyperthyroidism. The bases read TGTGCCAGCAGCTTAGAATCTCTGCATCAGCCCCAGCATTTT. The encoded protein is CASSLESLHQPQHF.